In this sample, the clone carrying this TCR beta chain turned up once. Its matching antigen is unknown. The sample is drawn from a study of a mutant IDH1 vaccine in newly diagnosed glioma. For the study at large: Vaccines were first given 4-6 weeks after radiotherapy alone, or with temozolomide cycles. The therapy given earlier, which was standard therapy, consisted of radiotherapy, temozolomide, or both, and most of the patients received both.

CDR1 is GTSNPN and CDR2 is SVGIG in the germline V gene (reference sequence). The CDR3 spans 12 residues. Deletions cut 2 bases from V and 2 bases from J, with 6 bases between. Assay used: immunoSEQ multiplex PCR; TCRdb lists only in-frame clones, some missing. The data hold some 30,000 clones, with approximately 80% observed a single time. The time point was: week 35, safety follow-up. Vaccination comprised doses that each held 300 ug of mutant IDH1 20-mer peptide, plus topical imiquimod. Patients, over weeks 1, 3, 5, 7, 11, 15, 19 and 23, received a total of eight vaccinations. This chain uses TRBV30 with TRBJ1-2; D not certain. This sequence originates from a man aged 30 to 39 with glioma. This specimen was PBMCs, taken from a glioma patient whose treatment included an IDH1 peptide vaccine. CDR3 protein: CAWSFGNYGYTF. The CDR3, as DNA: TGTGCCTGGAGTTTCGGAAACTATGGCTACACCTTC.